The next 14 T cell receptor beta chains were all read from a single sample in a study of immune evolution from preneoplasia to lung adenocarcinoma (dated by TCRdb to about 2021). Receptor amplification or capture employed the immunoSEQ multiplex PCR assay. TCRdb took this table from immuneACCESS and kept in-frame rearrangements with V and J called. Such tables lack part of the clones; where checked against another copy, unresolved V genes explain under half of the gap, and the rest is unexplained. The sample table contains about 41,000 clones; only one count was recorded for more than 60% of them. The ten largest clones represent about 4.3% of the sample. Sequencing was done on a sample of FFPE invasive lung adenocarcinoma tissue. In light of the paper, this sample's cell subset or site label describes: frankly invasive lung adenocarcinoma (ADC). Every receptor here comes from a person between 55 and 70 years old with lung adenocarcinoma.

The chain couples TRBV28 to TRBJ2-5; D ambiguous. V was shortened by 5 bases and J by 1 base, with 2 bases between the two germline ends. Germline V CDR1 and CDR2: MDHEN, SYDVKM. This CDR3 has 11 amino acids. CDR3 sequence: CASSTQETQYF. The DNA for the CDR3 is TGTGCCAGCAGTACCCAAGAGACCCAGTACTTC.

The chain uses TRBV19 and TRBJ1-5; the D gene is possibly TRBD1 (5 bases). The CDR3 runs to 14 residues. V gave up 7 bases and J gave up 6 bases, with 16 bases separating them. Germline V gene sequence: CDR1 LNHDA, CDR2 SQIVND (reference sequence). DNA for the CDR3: TGTGCCAGTATGGGCAGGGTATCAAGTCAGCCCCAGCATTTT. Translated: CASMGRVSSQPQHF.

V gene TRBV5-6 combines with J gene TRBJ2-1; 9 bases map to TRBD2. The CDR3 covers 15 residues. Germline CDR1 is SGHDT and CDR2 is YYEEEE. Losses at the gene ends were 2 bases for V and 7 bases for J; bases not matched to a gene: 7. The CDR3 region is CASSFGGRALNEQFF. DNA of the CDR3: TGTGCCAGCAGCTTTGGCGGGAGGGCCCTAAATGAGCAGTTCTTC.

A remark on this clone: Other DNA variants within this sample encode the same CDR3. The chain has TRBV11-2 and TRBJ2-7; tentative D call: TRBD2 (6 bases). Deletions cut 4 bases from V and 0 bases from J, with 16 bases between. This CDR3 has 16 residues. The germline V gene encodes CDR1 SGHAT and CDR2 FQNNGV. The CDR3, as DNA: TGTGCCAGCAGCTCCACCCTAGCGCTTAACTCCTACGAGCAGTACTTC. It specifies CASSSTLALNSYEQYF.

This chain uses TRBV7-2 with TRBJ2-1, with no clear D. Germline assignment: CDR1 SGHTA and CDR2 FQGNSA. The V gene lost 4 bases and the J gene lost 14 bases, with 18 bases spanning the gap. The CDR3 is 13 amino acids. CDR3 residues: CASSSKTGRDEFF. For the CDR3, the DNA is TGTGCCAGCAGCTCGAAAACGGGCCGAGACGAGTTCTTC.

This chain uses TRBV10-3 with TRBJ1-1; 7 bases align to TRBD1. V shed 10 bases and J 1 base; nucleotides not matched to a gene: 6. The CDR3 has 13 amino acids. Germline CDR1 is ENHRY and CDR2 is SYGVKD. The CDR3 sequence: CATPTGKNTEAFF. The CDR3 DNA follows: TGTGCCACCCCGACAGGGAAGAACACTGAAGCTTTCTTT.

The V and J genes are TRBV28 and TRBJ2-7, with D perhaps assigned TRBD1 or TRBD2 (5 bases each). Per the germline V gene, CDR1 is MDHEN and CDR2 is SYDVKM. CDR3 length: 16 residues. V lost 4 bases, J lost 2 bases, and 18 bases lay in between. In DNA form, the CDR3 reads TGTGCCAGCAGTTCCTTCGAGGGGACCCATCCCTACGAGCAGTACTTC. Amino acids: CASSSFEGTHPYEQYF.

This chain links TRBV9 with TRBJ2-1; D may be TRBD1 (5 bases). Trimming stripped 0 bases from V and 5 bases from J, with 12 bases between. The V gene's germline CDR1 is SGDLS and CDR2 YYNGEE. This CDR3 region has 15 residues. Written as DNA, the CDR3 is TGTGCCAGCAGCGTAGCTGGGGCAGGGCACAATGAGCAGTTCTTC. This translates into CASSVAGAGHNEQFF.

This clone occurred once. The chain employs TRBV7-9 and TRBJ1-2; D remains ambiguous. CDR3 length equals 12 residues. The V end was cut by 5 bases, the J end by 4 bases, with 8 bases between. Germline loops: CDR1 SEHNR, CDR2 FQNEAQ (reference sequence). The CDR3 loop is CASSPESYGYTF. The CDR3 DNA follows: TGTGCCAGCAGCCCAGAGTCCTATGGCTACACCTTC.

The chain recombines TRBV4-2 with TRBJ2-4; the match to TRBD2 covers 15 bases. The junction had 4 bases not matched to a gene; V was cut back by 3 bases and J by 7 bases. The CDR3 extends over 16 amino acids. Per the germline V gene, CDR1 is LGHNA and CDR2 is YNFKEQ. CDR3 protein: CASSQGLAGGGNIQYF. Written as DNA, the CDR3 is TGTGCCAGCAGCCAGGGACTAGCGGGAGGAGGGAACATTCAGTACTTC.

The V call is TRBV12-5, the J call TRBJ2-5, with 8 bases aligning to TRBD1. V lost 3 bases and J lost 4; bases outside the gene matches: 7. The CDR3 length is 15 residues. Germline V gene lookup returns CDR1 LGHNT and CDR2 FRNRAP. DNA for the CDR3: TGTGCTAGTGGTTTTGCCCGCCAGGGGGCAGAGACCCAGTACTTC. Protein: CASGFARQGAETQYF. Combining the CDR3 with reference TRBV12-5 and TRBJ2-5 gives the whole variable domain DARVTQTPRHKVTEMGQEVTMRCQPILGHNTVFWYRQTMMQGLELLAYFRNRAPLDDSGMPKDRFSAEMPDATLATLKIQPSEPRDSAVYFCASGFARQGAETQYFGPGTRLLVL.

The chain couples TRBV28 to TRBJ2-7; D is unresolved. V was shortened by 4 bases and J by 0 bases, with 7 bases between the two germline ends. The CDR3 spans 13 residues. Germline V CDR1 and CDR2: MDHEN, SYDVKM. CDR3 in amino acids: CASSSSSSYEQYF. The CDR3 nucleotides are TGTGCCAGCAGTTCGTCGAGCTCCTACGAGCAGTACTTC.

CDR3 residues: CASSPGTSREQYF. Here the CDR3 DNA reads TGTGCCAGCAGTCCCGGGACTAGCCGCGAGCAGTACTTC. The chain combines TRBV6-5 with TRBJ2-7; TRBD2 aligns across 9 bases. Germline loops: CDR1 MNHEY, CDR2 SVGAGI. The V segment lost 5 bases and the J segment 6 bases; nucleotides outside the gene matches: 5. The CDR3 extends over 13 amino acids.

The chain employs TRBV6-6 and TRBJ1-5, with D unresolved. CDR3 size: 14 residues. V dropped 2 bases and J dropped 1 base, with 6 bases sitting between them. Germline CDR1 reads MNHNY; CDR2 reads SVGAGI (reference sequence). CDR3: CASSYGRSNQPQHF. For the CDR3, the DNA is TGTGCCAGCAGTTACGGGAGAAGCAATCAGCCCCAGCATTTT.